The clone carrying this TCR beta chain was seen a few times. What it binds is unknown. The data stem from a study of CD8+ T cells in alopecia areata. Whole-study results and caveats: Tofacitinib did not eliminate many expanded lesional clones from scalp or blood.

Treatment: oral pan-JAK inhibitor, 5-10 mg twice daily. Germline V lookup: CDR1 SGHVS, CDR2 FQNEAQ. The CDR3 length is 14 residues. Between the trimmed V and J ends, which lost 1 base and 4 bases, there was a span of 8 bases. Sequencing used cDNA as its template, made by extracting RNA and reverse transcribing it. Produced via immunoSEQ multiplex PCR; TCRdb's table is partial and in-frame only. This table holds 150,000 to 250,000 clones, approximately 60% found once. This TCR was sampled from a human donor with alopecia areata. Sequenced here: CD4+ T cells sorted from blood, sampled at week 4, from a patient treated with tofacitinib. This sequence joins TRBV7-8 and TRBJ1-5; D is uncertain. Written as DNA, the CDR3 is TGTGCCAGCAGCTTAGGGGCAGAGAATCAGCCCCAGCATTTT. Encoded protein: CASSLGAENQPQHF.